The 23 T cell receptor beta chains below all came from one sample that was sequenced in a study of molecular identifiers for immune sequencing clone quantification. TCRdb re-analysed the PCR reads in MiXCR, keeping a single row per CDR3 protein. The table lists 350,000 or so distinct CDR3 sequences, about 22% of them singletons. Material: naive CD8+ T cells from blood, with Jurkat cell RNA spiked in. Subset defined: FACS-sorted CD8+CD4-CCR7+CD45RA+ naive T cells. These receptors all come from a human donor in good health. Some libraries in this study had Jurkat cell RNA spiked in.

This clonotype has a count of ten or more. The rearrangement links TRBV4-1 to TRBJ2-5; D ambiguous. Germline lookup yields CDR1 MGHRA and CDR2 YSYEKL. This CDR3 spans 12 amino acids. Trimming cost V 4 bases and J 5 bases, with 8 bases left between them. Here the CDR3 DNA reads TGCGCCAGCAGCCGCGACTTGGAGACCCAGTACTTC. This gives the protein CASSRDLETQYF.

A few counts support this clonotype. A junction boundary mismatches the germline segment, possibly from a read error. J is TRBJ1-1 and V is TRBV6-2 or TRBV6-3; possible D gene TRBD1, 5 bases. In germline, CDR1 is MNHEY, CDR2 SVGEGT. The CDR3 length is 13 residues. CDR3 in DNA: TGTGCCAGCAGTCCTCTCCCTGGGGCTGAAGCTCTCTTT. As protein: CASSPLPGAEALF.

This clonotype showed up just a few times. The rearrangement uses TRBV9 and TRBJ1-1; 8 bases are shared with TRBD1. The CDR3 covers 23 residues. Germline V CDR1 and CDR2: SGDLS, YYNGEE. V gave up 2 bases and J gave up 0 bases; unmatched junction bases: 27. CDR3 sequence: CASSVPGGATPPNVIPMNTEAFF. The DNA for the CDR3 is TGTGCCAGCAGCGTTCCAGGGGGCGCGACTCCTCCGAACGTTATACCCATGAACACTGAAGCTTTCTTT.

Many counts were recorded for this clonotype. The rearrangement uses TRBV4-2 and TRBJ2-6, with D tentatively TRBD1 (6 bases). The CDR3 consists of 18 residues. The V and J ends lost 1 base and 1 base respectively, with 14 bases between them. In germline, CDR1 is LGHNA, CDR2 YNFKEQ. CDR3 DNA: TGTGCCAGCAGCCAAGGGCAGGGGCAATTATCTGGGGCCAACGTCCTGACTTTC. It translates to CASSQGQGQLSGANVLTF.

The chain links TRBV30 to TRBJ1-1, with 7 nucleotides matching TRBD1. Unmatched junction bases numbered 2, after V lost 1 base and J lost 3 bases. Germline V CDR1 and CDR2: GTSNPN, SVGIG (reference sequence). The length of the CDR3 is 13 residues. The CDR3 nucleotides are TGTGCCTGGAGTGAGACAGGGTACACTGAAGCTTTCTTT. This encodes CAWSETGYTEAFF.

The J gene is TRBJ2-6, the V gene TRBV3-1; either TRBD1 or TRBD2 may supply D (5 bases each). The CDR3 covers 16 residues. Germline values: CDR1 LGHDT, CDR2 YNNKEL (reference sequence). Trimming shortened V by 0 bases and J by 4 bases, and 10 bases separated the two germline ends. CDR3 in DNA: TGTGCCAGCAGCCAAGATTACGGGGCCGGGGCCAACGTCCTGACTTTC. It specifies CASSQDYGAGANVLTF.

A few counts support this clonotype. The CDR3 region is CASSLMGSHEQYF. CDR3 nucleotide sequence: TGTGCCAGCAGTCTAATGGGATCCCACGAGCAGTACTTC. This chain links TRBV16 with TRBJ2-7; D is uncertain. Germline CDR1 is KGHSY and CDR2 is FQNENV. The length of the CDR3 is 13 residues. V lost 6 bases, J lost 5 bases, and 14 bases lay in between.

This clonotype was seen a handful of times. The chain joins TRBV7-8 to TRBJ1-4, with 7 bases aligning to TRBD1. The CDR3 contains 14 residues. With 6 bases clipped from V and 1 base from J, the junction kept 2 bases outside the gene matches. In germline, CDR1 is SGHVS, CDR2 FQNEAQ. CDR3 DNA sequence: TGTGCCAGCAGGGGGGACAGAACTAATGAAAAACTGTTTTTT. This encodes CASRGDRTNEKLFF. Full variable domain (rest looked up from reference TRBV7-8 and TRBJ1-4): GAGVSQSPRYKVAKRGQDVALRCDPISGHVSLFWYQQALGQGPEFLTYFQNEAQLDKSGLPSDRFFAERPEGSVSTLKIQRTQQEDSAVYLCASRGDRTNEKLFFGSGTQLSVL.

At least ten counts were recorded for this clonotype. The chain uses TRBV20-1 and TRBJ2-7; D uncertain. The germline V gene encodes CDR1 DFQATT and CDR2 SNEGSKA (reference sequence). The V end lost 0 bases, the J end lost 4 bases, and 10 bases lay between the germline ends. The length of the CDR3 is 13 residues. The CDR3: CSAREMGIYEQYF. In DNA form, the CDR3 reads TGCAGTGCTAGAGAGATGGGGATTTACGAGCAGTACTTC.

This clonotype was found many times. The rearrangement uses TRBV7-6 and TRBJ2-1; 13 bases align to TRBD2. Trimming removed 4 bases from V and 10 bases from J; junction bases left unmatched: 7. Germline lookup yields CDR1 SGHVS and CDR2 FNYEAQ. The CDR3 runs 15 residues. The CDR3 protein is CASSSTLAGGLEQFF. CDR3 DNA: TGTGCCAGCAGCTCCACACTAGCGGGGGGGCTGGAGCAGTTCTTC.

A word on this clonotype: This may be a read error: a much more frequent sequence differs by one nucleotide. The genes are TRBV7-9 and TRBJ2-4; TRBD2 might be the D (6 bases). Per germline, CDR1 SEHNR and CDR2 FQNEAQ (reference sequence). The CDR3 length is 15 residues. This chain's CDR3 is CASSPPESGRNTQYF. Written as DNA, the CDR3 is TGTGCCAGCAGCCCTCCGGAATCCGGGAGAAACACTCAGTACTTC.

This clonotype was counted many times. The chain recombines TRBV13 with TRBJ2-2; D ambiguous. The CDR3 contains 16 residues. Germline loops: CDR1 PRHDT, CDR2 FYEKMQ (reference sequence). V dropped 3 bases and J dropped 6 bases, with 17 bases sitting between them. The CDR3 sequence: CASSFDGSVIAGELFF. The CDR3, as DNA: TGTGCCAGCAGCTTCGATGGTTCCGTTATCGCCGGGGAGCTGTTTTTT.

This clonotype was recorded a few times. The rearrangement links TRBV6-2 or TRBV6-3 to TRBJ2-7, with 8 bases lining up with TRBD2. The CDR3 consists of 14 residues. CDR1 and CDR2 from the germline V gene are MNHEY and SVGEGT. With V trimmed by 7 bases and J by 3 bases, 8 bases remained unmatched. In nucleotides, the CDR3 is TGTGCCAGCATTGATGGACTAGCAGGCTACGAGCAGTACTTC. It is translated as CASIDGLAGYEQYF.

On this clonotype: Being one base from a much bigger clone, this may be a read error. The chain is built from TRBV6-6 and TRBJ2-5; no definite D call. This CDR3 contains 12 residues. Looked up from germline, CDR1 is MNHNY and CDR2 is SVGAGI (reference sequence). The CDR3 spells CVSSYAEETQYF. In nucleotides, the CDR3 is TGTGTCAGCAGTTACGCGGAAGAGACCCAGTACTTC.

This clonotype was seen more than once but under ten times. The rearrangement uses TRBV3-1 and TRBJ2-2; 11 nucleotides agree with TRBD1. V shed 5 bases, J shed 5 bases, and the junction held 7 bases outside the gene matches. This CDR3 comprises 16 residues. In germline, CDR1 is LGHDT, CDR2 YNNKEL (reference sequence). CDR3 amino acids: CASSKGTGGLTGELFF. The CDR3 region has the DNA TGTGCCAGCAGCAAAGGGACAGGGGGGCTTACCGGGGAGCTGTTTTTT.

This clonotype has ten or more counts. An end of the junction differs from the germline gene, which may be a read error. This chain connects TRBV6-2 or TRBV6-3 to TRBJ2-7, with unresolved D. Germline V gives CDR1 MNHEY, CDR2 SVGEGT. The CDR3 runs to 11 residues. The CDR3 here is CASSYTNDQYF. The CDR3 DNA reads TGTGCCAGCAGTTACACCAACGATCAGTACTTC.

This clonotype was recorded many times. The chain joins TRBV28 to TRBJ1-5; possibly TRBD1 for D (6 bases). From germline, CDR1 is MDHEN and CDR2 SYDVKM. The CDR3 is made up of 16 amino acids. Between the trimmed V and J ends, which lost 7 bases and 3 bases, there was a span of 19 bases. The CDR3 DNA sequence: TGTGCCAGCAATAATAGGGGGGGCCCCCACAATCAGCCCCAGCATTTT. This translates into CASNNRGGPHNQPQHF.

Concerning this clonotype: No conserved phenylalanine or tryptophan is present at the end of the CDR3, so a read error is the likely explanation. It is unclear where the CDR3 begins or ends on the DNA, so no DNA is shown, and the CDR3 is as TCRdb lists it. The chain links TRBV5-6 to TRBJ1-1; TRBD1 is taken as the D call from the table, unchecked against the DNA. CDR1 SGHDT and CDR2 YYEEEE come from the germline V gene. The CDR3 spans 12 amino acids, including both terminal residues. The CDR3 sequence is CAGSLVGVESWA.

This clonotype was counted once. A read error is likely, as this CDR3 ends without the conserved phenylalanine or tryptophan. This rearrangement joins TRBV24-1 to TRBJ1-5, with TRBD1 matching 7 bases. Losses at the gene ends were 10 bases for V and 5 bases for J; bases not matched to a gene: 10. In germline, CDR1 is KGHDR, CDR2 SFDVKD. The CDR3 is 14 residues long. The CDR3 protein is CATPRKGAHQPQHL. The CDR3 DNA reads TGTGCCACGCCCAGGAAGGGGGCCCATCAGCCCCAGCATCTT.

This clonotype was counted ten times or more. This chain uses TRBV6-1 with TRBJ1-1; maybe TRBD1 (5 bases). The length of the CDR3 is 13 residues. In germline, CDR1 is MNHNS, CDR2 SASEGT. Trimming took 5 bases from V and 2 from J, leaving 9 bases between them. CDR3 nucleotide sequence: TGTGCCAGCAGTCGAGACAGCAACACTGAAGCTTTCTTT. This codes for CASSRDSNTEAFF.

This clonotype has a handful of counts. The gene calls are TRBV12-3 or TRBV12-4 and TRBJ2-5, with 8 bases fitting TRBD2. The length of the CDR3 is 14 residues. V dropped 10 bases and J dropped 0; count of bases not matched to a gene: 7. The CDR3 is CATRGGGNQETQYF. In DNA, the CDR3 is TGTGCCACCCGGGGGGGGGGGAACCAAGAGACCCAGTACTTC.

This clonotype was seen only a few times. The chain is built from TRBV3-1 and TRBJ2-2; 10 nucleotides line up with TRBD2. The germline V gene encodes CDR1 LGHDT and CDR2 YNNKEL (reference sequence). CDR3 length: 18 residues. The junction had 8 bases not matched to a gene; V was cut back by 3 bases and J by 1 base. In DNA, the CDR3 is TGTGCCAGCAGCCAGCCAACTAGCGGGAAGGGGAACACCGGGGAGCTGTTTTTT. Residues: CASSQPTSGKGNTGELFF.

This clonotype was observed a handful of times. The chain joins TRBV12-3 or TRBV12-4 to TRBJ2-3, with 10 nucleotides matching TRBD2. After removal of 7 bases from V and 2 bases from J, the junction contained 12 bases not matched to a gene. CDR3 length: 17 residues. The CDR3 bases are TGTGCCAGCAATGATGGTTCTAGCGGGAGACCCACAGATACGCAGTATTTT. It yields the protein CASNDGSSGRPTDTQYF.